Each of the 27 T cell receptor beta chains below was sequenced from the same sample in a study of memory CD4+ T cells and cytomegalovirus serostatus. Sequenced by immunoSEQ multiplex PCR; TCRdb stores in-frame clones only, minus some. Of approximately 52,000 clones listed, roughly three quarters are singletons. Single viable CD3+CD4+CD8-CD45RO+ cells were sorted as the memory CD4+ T cells. Sequencing input: memory CD4+ T cells from blood. These receptors were taken from an adult in good health and CMV-seronegative.

This clone was observed a single time. The chain links TRBV5-4 to TRBJ2-7; 8 bases map to TRBD2. In germline, CDR1 is SGHNT, CDR2 YYREEE (reference sequence). CDR3 length equals 14 residues. V lost 7 bases and J lost 3; bases outside the gene matches: 9. CDR3 amino acids: CASAPGSGGYEQYF. The DNA of the CDR3 is TGTGCCAGCGCCCCGGGAAGCGGGGGCTACGAGCAGTACTTC.

The chain uses TRBV29-1 and TRBJ2-7; D unclear. The CDR3 sequence is 11 residues long. The germline V gene has CDR1 SQVTM and CDR2 ANQGSEA. V was pared by 7 bases and J by 0 bases, with 7 bases between. The CDR3 sequence: CSAAASYEQYF. The CDR3 DNA sequence: TGCAGCGCGGCGGCCTCCTACGAGCAGTACTTC.

The genes are TRBV7-3 and TRBJ2-2; D could derive from TRBD1 or TRBD2 (5 bases each). V gave up 5 bases and J gave up 2 bases, with 18 bases separating them. Germline CDR1 reads SGHTA; CDR2 reads FQGTGA. The CDR3 extends over 17 amino acids. CDR3 sequence: CASSPTPPGPNTGELFF. The CDR3 DNA reads TGTGCCAGCAGCCCGACCCCTCCGGGGCCCAACACCGGGGAGCTGTTTTTT.

V and J are TRBV7-2 and TRBJ1-5; TRBD1 might be the D (5 bases). The length of the CDR3 is 16 residues. V was trimmed by 4 bases and J by 4 bases, leaving 17 bases between them. Germline V gene data show CDR1 as SGHTA and CDR2 as FQGNSA. CDR3 DNA sequence: TGTGCCAGCAGCTCCGCCCTGGCAGGGTTAAATCAGCCCCAGCATTTT. Its protein product is CASSSALAGLNQPQHF. The variable domain in full, completed from reference TRBV7-2 and TRBJ1-5, reads GAGVSQSPSNKVTEKGKDVELRCDPISGHTALYWYRQSLGQGLEFLIYFQGNSAPDKSGLPSDRFSAERTGGSVSTLTIQRTQQEDSAVYLCASSSALAGLNQPQHFGDGTRLSIL.

This rearrangement joins TRBV28 to TRBJ2-2, with TRBD2 matching 7 bases. This CDR3 contains 13 residues. Germline CDR1 reads MDHEN; CDR2 reads SYDVKM. V shed 6 bases and J 14 bases; nucleotides not matched to a gene: 12. CDR3 loop: CASREAGPLDLFF. CDR3 sequence (DNA): TGTGCCAGCAGGGAAGCGGGGCCCCTGGACCTGTTTTTT.

This clone has more than one count but fewer than ten. This sequence joins TRBV2 and TRBJ2-3, with D maybe TRBD2 (6 bases). The V and J ends lost 7 bases and 3 bases respectively, with 17 bases between them. CDR1 and CDR2 (germline): SNHLY, FYNNEI. CDR3 size: 15 residues. The CDR3 DNA sequence: TGTGCCAGCAAGATGGCGAGCGCGGGGACAGATACGCAGTATTTT. Protein sequence: CASKMASAGTDTQYF.

The chain joins TRBV5-1 to TRBJ1-1; 10 positions agree with TRBD1. The CDR3 loop spans 15 amino acids. V lost 4 bases to trimming and J lost 4 bases; unmatched junction nucleotides: 7. In germline, CDR1 is SGHRS, CDR2 YFSETQ. CDR3: CASSPRQGAGTEAFF. CDR3 DNA sequence: TGCGCCAGCAGCCCCCGACAGGGGGCAGGCACTGAAGCTTTCTTT.

The gene calls are TRBV30 and TRBJ2-7; 7 bases line up with TRBD1. This CDR3 has 13 amino acids. V lost 5 bases, J lost 0 bases, and 4 bases stayed unmatched. Germline CDR1 and CDR2: GTSNPN and SVGIG (reference sequence). DNA for the CDR3: TGTGCCTGGGAGACAGGGAGCTCCTACGAGCAGTACTTC. Amino acids: CAWETGSSYEQYF.

V gene TRBV11-2 combines with J gene TRBJ2-3, with a possible D match to TRBD1 (5 bases). The CDR3 covers 14 residues. V was clipped by 5 bases and J by 5 bases, with 14 bases between them. Looked up from germline, CDR1 is SGHAT and CDR2 is FQNNGV. CDR3 in DNA: TGTGCCAGCAGCCCCAGGGCCCAAGGAGATACGCAGTATTTT. Its protein is CASSPRAQGDTQYF.

The chain couples TRBV5-1 to TRBJ2-7; the D call may be TRBD1 or TRBD2 (7 bases each). CDR3 size: 14 residues. Germline V gene lookup returns CDR1 SGHRS and CDR2 YFSETQ. V lost 4 bases and J lost 6, with 17 bases in between. The CDR3 here is CASSQGGGFSEQYF. CDR3 DNA sequence: TGCGCCAGCAGCCAGGGGGGGGGCTTCTCCGAGCAGTACTTC.

The chain couples TRBV5-6 to TRBJ1-3; D remains ambiguous. From germline, CDR1 is SGHDT and CDR2 YYEEEE. The V and J ends lost 0 bases and 9 bases respectively, with 13 bases between them. This CDR3 comprises 14 residues. CDR3 nucleotide sequence: TGTGCCAGCAGCTTGGTGGGAGTTGGGATCACCATATATTTT. It translates to CASSLVGVGITIYF.

The chain employs TRBV5-6 and TRBJ2-7; D is unclear. Trimming removed 0 bases from V and 6 bases from J, with 10 bases in between. This CDR3 is 13 amino acids long. Germline V gene data show CDR1 as SGHDT and CDR2 as YYEEEE. CDR3 in DNA: TGTGCCAGCAGCTTGGCTAGGTGGGGCGAGCAGTACTTC. Its translation is CASSLARWGEQYF.

The rearrangement uses TRBV7-9 and TRBJ2-2; TRBD2 agrees at 9 bases. Germline CDR1 reads SEHNR; CDR2 reads FQNEAQ (reference sequence). The V and J ends lost 5 bases and 3 bases, in that order; junction bases with no gene match: 4. CDR3 size: 15 residues. The CDR3 is CASSPGLAYTGELFF. In DNA, the CDR3 is TGTGCCAGCAGCCCGGGACTAGCCTACACCGGGGAGCTGTTTTTT.

The chain couples TRBV7-9 to TRBJ2-7, with D unresolved. V gave up 5 bases and J gave up 5 bases, with 16 bases separating them. The CDR3 covers 14 residues. Germline V gives CDR1 SEHNR, CDR2 FQNEAQ (reference sequence). CDR3 nucleotides: TGTGCCAGCAGCCCCGGGTTCCTGGTCCACGAGCAGTACTTC. The encoded protein is CASSPGFLVHEQYF.

This sequence joins TRBV5-1 and TRBJ1-6; D is undetermined. The CDR3 extends over 16 amino acids. CDR1 is SGHRS, CDR2 YFSETQ, per germline. Trimming pared 5 bases from V and 5 bases from J, leaving 17 bases between. The CDR3: CASRTSPGVDNSPLHF. In DNA, the CDR3 is TGCGCCAGCAGAACGTCGCCTGGGGTCGATAATTCACCCCTCCACTTT.

The chain combines TRBV5-8 with TRBJ1-5, with no clear D. Germline V gene lookup returns CDR1 SGHTS and CDR2 YDEGEE. V was shortened by 2 bases and J by 6 bases, with 12 bases between the two germline ends. The CDR3 is made up of 14 amino acids. CDR3 DNA sequence: TGTGCCAGCAGCTTTGAGGCACCTTTTCAGCCCCAGCATTTT. It is translated as CASSFEAPFQPQHF.

This sequence joins TRBV28 and TRBJ1-2; TRBD1 is a possible D gene (6 bases). CDR1 MDHEN and CDR2 SYDVKM come from the germline V gene. V gave up 3 bases and J gave up 8 bases, with 7 bases separating them. The CDR3 contains 11 residues. CDR3 sequence: CASSFQGGYTF. The CDR3 DNA follows: TGTGCCAGCAGTTTCCAGGGGGGCTACACCTTC.

This chain links TRBV19 with TRBJ1-5; 10 bases are shared with TRBD1. The CDR3 spans 14 residues. V lost 7 bases, J lost 4 bases, and 4 bases stayed unmatched. CDR1 LNHDA and CDR2 SQIVND come from the germline V gene (reference sequence). The CDR3 bases are TGTGCCAGTAACCGGGACAGGGGAAATCAGCCCCAGCATTTT. Its protein is CASNRDRGNQPQHF.

This chain connects TRBV14 to TRBJ2-1, with D possibly matching TRBD2 (5 bases). With 0 bases removed from V and 12 bases from J, the gap between germline ends came to 12 bases. The CDR3 extends over 13 amino acids. The V gene's germline CDR1 is SGHDN and CDR2 FVKESK. The CDR3 DNA sequence: TGTGCCAGCAGCCAAGATCGGGGATATGGGCAGTTCTTC. Amino acid sequence: CASSQDRGYGQFF.

The chain links TRBV20-1 to TRBJ1-1, with D unresolved. The CDR3 has 11 amino acids. The germline CDR1 and CDR2 sequences are DFQATT and SNEGSKA (reference sequence). Trimming removed 2 bases at V and 8 bases at J, with 9 bases between. This CDR3 reads CSARFQKEAFF. Written as DNA, the CDR3 is TGCAGTGCTAGATTTCAGAAAGAAGCTTTCTTT.

The chain combines TRBV2 with TRBJ1-5; maybe TRBD1 (5 bases). Trimming pared 2 bases from V and 7 bases from J, leaving 15 bases between. The CDR3 contains 15 residues. Germline CDR1 SNHLY, CDR2 FYNNEI. CDR3 amino acids: CASSESQGRGQPQHF. The CDR3 coding sequence is TGTGCCAGCAGTGAAAGCCAGGGTAGGGGACAGCCCCAGCATTTT. Together with reference TRBV2 and TRBJ1-5, the CDR3 gives the full variable domain: EPEVTQTPSHQVTQMGQEVILRCVPISNHLYFYWYRQILGQKVEFLVSFYNNEISEKSEIFDDQFSVERPDGSNFTLKIRSTKLEDSAMYFCASSESQGRGQPQHFGDGTRLSIL.

The rearrangement uses TRBV18 and TRBJ2-7, with 9 bases matching TRBD1. Germline CDR1 is KGHSH and CDR2 is LQKENI. The CDR3 spans 13 residues. CDR3 nucleotides: TGTGCCAGCTCACCCGGGACAGGGTTGGGGTATGCGGTC. It encodes CASSPGTGLGYAV.

The V and J genes are TRBV4-2 and TRBJ1-1, with D hard to call. This CDR3 comprises 13 residues. V lost 0 bases, J lost 8 bases, and 10 bases lay in between. Germline assignment: CDR1 LGHNA and CDR2 YNFKEQ. The DNA of the CDR3 is TGTGCCAGCAGCCAAGATTTGGGCAGGGAAGCTTTCTTT. Translated, it gives CASSQDLGREAFF.

The CDR3 DNA reads as TGCGCCAGCAGCTTGGCCGCGGGAAGCAGTGAAAAACTGTTTTTT. Translating it yields CASSLAAGSSEKLFF. This sequence joins TRBV5-1 and TRBJ1-4; D is uncertain. In germline, CDR1 is SGHRS, CDR2 YFSETQ. The CDR3 runs 15 residues. Deletions cut 0 bases from V and 7 bases from J, with 13 bases between.

This clone appeared once. The chain uses TRBV6-1 and TRBJ1-4; D gene uncertain. CDR1 and CDR2 from the germline V gene are MNHNS and SASEGT. V was cut by 8 bases and J by 3 bases, with 7 bases left in between. The CDR3 extends over 12 amino acids. The CDR3: CASQTANEKLFF. The CDR3, as DNA: TGTGCCAGCCAGACGGCTAATGAAAAACTGTTTTTT.

This clone showed up just once. The chain carries TRBV2 and TRBJ1-1; 8 nucleotides match TRBD1. Germline V gene data show CDR1 as SNHLY and CDR2 as FYNNEI. V lost 5 bases, J lost 7 bases, and 12 bases stayed unmatched. The CDR3 loop spans 15 amino acids. The CDR3 here is CASSSRDRRTGEAFF. The DNA for the CDR3 is TGTGCCAGCAGTTCCCGGGACAGGAGGACTGGTGAAGCTTTCTTT. Filled out from reference TRBV2 and TRBJ1-1, the complete variable domain reads EPEVTQTPSHQVTQMGQEVILRCVPISNHLYFYWYRQILGQKVEFLVSFYNNEISEKSEIFDDQFSVERPDGSNFTLKIRSTKLEDSAMYFCASSSRDRRTGEAFFGQGTRLTVV.

This chain joins TRBV4-3 and TRBJ1-1; the D is unclear. V was pared by 0 bases and J by 1 base, with 9 bases between. The germline V gene has CDR1 LGHNA and CDR2 YSLEER. The CDR3 is 15 residues long. CDR3 DNA: TGCGCCAGCAGCCAAGATCCCCCCCCGAACACTGAAGCTTTCTTT. Amino acid sequence: CASSQDPPPNTEAFF.